The text below deals with one T cell receptor (beta chain). Its antigen is not identified. The protocol was immunoSEQ multiplex PCR, while the TCRdb copy is restricted to in-frame clones and leaves out a portion. The sample includes around 11,000 clones, around 86% of them seen just once. Time point in this sample: inflamed ileum from the surgical specimen. The record originates from a study of T cell repertoires in ileal Crohn's disease. Study-wide context: The M0 sample came from the inflamed ileal portion of the resected specimen. Study-wide points: Compared with CD4 T cells, sorted CD8 cells carried more expanded clones.

Deletions cut 6 bases from V and 0 bases from J, with 10 bases between. The CDR3 is 14 amino acids. In germline, CDR1 is MNHNS, CDR2 SASEGT. The rearrangement uses TRBV6-1 and TRBJ2-3; no definite D call. Input material: ileal tissue. This clonotype was obtained from an adult with Crohn's disease. The CDR3 is CASRRTTSTDTQYF. The CDR3 DNA follows: TGTGCCAGCAGGAGAACTACTAGCACAGATACGCAGTATTTT.